The clone carrying this T cell receptor beta chain showed up many times. Its antigen remains unidentified. These data belong to a study of human T cells and chemical hapten exposure. Study in general: The study sensitized with 2% DPC on a 2 cm by 2 cm patch of upper inner arm skin. TCR yield per sample varied, mainly due to pooled library volumes.

Attachment of unique molecular identifiers to individual cDNA molecules was performed in the library. TCRdb re-analysed the RACE reads in MiXCR, keeping a single row per CDR3 protein. Of tens of thousands of distinct CDR3 sequences in the sample, 9.8% were seen once. Looked up from germline, CDR1 is DFQATT and CDR2 is SNEGSKA (reference sequence). V was shortened by 5 bases and J by 0 bases, with 1 base between the two germline ends. CDR3 length: 10 residues. Time point defined: patch test 1, 2 weeks after DPC sensitization. This sample's treatment: therapeutic diphenylcyclopropenone sensitization with weekly scalp DPC. Study-wide points: Significantly more large CDR3 similarity clusters arose among expanded TCRs than among controls.

This chain uses TRBV20-1 with TRBJ1-2; D is undetermined. This receptor was identified in a woman aged 40 to 50 with alopecia areata. Some clones in this sample may be carry-over from other donors' samples. The sample was whole blood, taken in connection with sensitization to the hapten diphenylcyclopropenone (DPC). The CDR3 loop is CSAANYGYTF. In DNA, the CDR3 is TGCAGTGCTGCTAACTATGGCTACACCTTC.